This TCR beta chain was documented in a study of low-dose radiotherapy and immunotherapy resistance in tumors. Background on the study: Cyclophosphamide infusions of 200 mg/m2 came every two weeks, one day before radiation-immunotherapy.

The time point here: before trial treatment. This clonotype has at least ten counts. Per the germline V gene, CDR1 is SEHNR and CDR2 is FQNEAQ (reference sequence). V lost 2 bases and J lost 4, with 11 bases in between. This CDR3 contains 14 residues. Alpha and beta chains were covered, as first-strand cDNA relied on TRAV- and TRBV-specific primers. The authors amplified TCRs for 20 PCR cycles with a constant-region primer and a V-primer adapter. TCRdb reprocessed the reads via MiXCR and lists one record per CDR3 protein. The sample lists 75,000 to 95,000 distinct CDR3 sequences, about 19% occurring once.

The specimen comprised PBMCs, sampled before treatment. The genes are TRBV7-9 and TRBJ1-1, with TRBD1 as a possible D gene (5 bases). This clonotype was obtained from a male donor with prostate cancer. The CDR3 DNA sequence: TGTGCCAGCAGCTTACCTGTCGGGGCCACTGAAGCTTTCTTT. Translated: CASSLPVGATEAFF.